A single T cell receptor beta chain is shown here with its context. This clonotype appeared a few times. The antigen it recognizes is unknown. Base quality data are lacking; no much larger clone is found one base away. The germline V gene specifies SGHNT as CDR1 and YENEEA as CDR2. The CDR3 contains 15 residues, cysteine and phenylalanine counted. Only CDR3 DNA is held: 45 bases, read in frame from base 1. V is pared back by 11 bases and J by 6 bases, with 23 bases lying between the germline termini. Sequencing took place on an Illumina HiSeq 2500. Quantitative 5'-RACE with molecular barcodes was the method used to prepare the TCR beta libraries. On the authors' methods: A new computational method, built on a probabilistic model of VDJ rearrangement, was used to identify disease-linked TCR variants. TCRdb reworked the public reads: Q25 trimming with fastp, MiXCR clone assembly, productive beta chains retained. Each entry is one CDR3 protein sequence, shown with its most common DNA and genes. TCRdb, rather than the study authors, made the V and J calls. This sample comprises more than 100,000 distinct CDR3 sequences, 17% of them detected only once. The ten largest account for around a third of the sample.

The data were obtained in a study of CD8 T cells in ankylosing spondylitis (dated by TCRdb to the late 2010s). Describing the broader study: To find TCR variants linked to disease, the study profiled T cell receptor beta repertoires in ankylosing spondylitis patients and healthy donors. The whole study cohort included some 100 healthy donors and 20 to 30 ankylosing spondylitis patients. Peripheral blood samples were taken, and synovial fluid was additionally collected from ankylosing spondylitis patients.

Here is what the overall study found, with its caveats: Blood from ankylosing spondylitis patients appeared to be characterized by a TCR beta motif composed of eight highly homologous amino acid variants. In peripheral blood, the disease-linked clones were found at relatively low frequencies and had a CD8+ phenotype. According to the report, matched synovial fluid samples from ankylosing spondylitis patients were significantly enriched for the disease-linked clones. Some motif variants had previously been reported in the synovial fluid and blood of reactive arthritis patients, which suggests shared mechanisms of disease initiation.

The sample taken for sequencing was blood, either unsorted or a sorted T cell fraction (not recorded which). This TCR derives from a male donor with ankylosing spondylitis. Recombination linked TRBV11-3 to TRBJ2-1; TRBD2 is possibly the D segment (7 matching bases). In nucleotide form, the sequence is TGTGCCTCTAGGGCACGGGGGGCTCTGGGCAATGAGCAGTTCTTC. Its translation is CASRARGALGNEQFF. When the CDR3 is completed using the reference TRBV11-3 and TRBJ2-1 genes on either side, the full variable domain is EAGVVQSPRYKIIEKKQPVAFWCNPISGHNTLYWYLQNLGQGPELLIRYENEEAVDDSQLPKDRFSAERLKGVDSTLKIQPAELGDSAVYLCASRARGALGNEQFFGPGTRLTVL.